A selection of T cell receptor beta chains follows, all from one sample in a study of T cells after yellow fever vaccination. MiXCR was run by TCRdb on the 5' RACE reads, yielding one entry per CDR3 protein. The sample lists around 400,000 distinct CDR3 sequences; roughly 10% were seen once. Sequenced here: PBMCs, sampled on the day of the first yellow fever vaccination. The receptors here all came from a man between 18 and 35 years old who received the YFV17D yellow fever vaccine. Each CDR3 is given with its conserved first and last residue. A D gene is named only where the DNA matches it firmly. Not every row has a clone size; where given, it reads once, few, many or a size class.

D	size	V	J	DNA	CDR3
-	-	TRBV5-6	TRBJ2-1	TGTGCCAGCAGCTTTAGCATAGCCTACTACAATGAGCAGTTCTTC	CASSFSIAYYNEQFF
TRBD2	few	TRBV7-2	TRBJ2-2	TGTGCCAGCAGCCTTAGCGGGGGCCAAGGGGAGCTGTTTTTT	CASSLSGGQGELFF
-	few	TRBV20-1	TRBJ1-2	TGCAGTGCTAGCATTATTCTTAACTATGGCTACACCTTC	CSASIILNYGYTF
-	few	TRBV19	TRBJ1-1	TGTGCCAGTAGTAGGGGAGAGGGAGCGGACACTGAAGCTTTCTTT	CASSRGEGADTEAFF
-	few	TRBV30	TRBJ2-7	TGTGCCTGGAACCATGGAGGGCTCGAGCAGTACTTC	CAWNHGGLEQYF
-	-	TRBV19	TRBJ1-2	TGTGCCAGTAGTATCTATCTCGGTGGCTACACCTTC	CASSIYLGGYTF
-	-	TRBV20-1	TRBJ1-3	TGCAGTGCTAGAGTAGGGAACGGAAACACCATATATTTT	CSARVGNGNTIYF
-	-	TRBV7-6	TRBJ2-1	TGTGCCAGCAGTACCGCCGGGGGGCGCCAGAATGAGCAGTTCTTC	CASSTAGGRQNEQFF
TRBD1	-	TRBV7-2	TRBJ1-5	TGTGCCACTAATAGGGGGCGCGGCCAGCCCCAGCATTTT	CATNRGRGQPQHF
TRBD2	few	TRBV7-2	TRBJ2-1	TGTGCCAGCAGTTGGACGAGCGGGGGCTACGAGCAGTTCTTC	CASSWTSGGYEQFF
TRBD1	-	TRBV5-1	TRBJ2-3	TGCGCCAGCAGCTTGACGACAGGGGGCGCGCAAGATACGCAGTATTTT	CASSLTTGGAQDTQYF
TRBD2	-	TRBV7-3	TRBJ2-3	TGTGCCAGCAGTCCTGGACTAGCAACAGATACGCAGTATTTT	CASSPGLATDTQYF
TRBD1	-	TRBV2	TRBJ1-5	TGTGCCAGCAGGGACAGGGGCAATCAGCCCCAGCATTTT	CASRDRGNQPQHF
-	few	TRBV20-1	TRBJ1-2	TGCAGTGCTAGTGGAGGTTACGGCTACACCTTC	CSASGGYGYTF
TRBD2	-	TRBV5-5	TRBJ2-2	TGTGCCAGCAGCTGGGCTAGCGGGGGAAACACCGGGGAGCTGTTTTTT	CASSWASGGNTGELFF
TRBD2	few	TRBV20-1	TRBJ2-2	TGCAGTGCTACCCAGCGGGGGGTTACGGGGACCGGGGAGCTGTTTTTT	CSATQRGVTGTGELFF
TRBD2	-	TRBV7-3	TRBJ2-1	TGTGCCAGCAGCTCCCGTAACGGGGGGGCCGGGGAGCAGTTCTTC	CASSSRNGGAGEQFF
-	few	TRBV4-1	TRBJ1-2	TGCGCCAGCAGCCAAGTCCCGCCCGGGCCCCTAGGCTACACCTTC	CASSQVPPGPLGYTF
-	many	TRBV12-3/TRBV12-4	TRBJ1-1	TGTGCCAGCAGCCCCCCTCAGGGCCGGGGCACTGAAGCTTTCTTT	CASSPPQGRGTEAFF
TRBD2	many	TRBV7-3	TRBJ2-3	TGTGCCAGCAGCCCTGGGGGGGGCACAGATACGCAGTATTTT	CASSPGGGTDTQYF
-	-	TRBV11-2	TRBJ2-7	TGTGCCAGCAGCCTCCAACCCAGGGGCGGGGGCTACGAGCAGTACTTC	CASSLQPRGGGYEQYF
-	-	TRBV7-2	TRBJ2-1	TGTGCCAGCAGCTTAGTTGGTAGCCGGGCTGTAAGCGAGCAGTTCTTC	CASSLVGSRAVSEQFF
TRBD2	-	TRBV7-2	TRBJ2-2	TGTGCCAGCAGCTTTAGGAGCGGGGCGGACGGGGAGCTGTTTTTT	CASSFRSGADGELFF
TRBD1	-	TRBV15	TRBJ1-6	TGTGCCACCCGGACAGGGGTATCACCCCTCCACTTT	CATRTGVSPLHF
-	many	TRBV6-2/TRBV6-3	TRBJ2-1	TGTGCCAGCAGTTACTATAGGCTAAGCTCCTACAATGAGCAGTTCTTC	CASSYYRLSSYNEQFF
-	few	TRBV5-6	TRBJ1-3	TGTGCCAGCAGCTTGTTTCGCAGGATTGGAAACACCATATATTTT	CASSLFRRIGNTIYF
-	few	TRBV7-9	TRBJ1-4	TGTGCCAGCAGCTTTAACGGAGAGGAAAAACTGTTTTTT	CASSFNGEEKLFF
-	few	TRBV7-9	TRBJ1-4	TGTGCCAGCAGCTTAGCCCCCTTGGGGGGCGGAGAAAAACTGTTTTTT	CASSLAPLGGGEKLFF
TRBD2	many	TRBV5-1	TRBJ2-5	TGCGCCAGCAGCGTTCGGGGGGAAGAGACCCAGTACTTC	CASSVRGEETQYF
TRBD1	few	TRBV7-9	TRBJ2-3	TGTGCCAGCAGCTTACTTTCCAGGGGGCTTTCCGATACGCAGTATTTT	CASSLLSRGLSDTQYF
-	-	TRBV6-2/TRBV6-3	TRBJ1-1	TGTGCCAGCAGTTACCACGGACGGGGGAACACTGAAGCTTTCTTT	CASSYHGRGNTEAFF
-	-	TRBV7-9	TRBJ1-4	TGTGCCAGCAACTTACAGGGCACTTGGGAAAAACTGTTTTTT	CASNLQGTWEKLFF
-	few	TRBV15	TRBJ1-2	TGTGCCACCAGCAGAGATCTCTCGGAGTATGGCTACACCTTC	CATSRDLSEYGYTF
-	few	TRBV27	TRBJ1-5	TGTGCCAGCAGGATCACAGGCGTCGTGGGGCCCCAGCATTTT	CASRITGVVGPQHF
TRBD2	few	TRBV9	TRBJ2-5	TGTGCCAGCAGCATCAGCGGTTCGCCTAGCGGGGAGACCCAGTACTTC	CASSISGSPSGETQYF
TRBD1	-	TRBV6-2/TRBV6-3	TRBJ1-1	TGTGCCAGCAGTCCCACGGACAGGGGGGGCACTGAAGCTTTCTTT	CASSPTDRGGTEAFF
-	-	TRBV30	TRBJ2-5	TGTGCCTGGAGTGCATTGGGGGGAGAGACCCAGTACTTC	CAWSALGGETQYF
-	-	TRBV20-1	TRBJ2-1	TGCAGTGCTAGACCGCCGAGGGGGGGCCTTTACAATGAGCAGTTCTTC	CSARPPRGGLYNEQFF
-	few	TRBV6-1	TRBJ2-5	TGTGCCAGCAGGCTACTAGCCCCGCAAGAGACCCAGTACTTC	CASRLLAPQETQYF
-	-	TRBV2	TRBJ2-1	TGTGCCGGAGAGGCGAAAAACAATGAGCAGTTCTTC	CAGEAKNNEQFF
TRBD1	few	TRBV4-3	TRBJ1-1	TGCGCCAGCAGCCACTTACACAGGGGTGACACTGAAGCTTTCTTT	CASSHLHRGDTEAFF
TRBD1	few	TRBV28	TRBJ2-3	TGTGCCAGCAGTTTTCCCAGGACAGGGCTCGGAAAAGATACGCAGTATTTT	CASSFPRTGLGKDTQYF
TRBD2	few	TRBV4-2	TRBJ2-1	TGTGCCAGCAGCCCGCGGGGGTCACCCTACAATGAGCAGTTCTTC	CASSPRGSPYNEQFF
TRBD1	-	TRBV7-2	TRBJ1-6	TGTGCCAGCAGCTCTTTACAGGGGGCCTCACCCCTCCACTTT	CASSSLQGASPLHF
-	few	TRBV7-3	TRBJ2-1	TGTGCCAGCAGCTCCGACCGGGACTCTTTCCGGTTCTTC	CASSSDRDSFRFF
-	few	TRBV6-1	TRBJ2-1	TGTGCCAGCAGGCCTGCGCTCGGACAGCTTAACAATGAGCAGTTCTTC	CASRPALGQLNNEQFF
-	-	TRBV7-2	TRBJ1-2	TGTGCCAGCAGCTTAGGAGACACCCCTAACTATGGCTACACCTTC	CASSLGDTPNYGYTF
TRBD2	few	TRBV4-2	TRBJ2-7	TGTGCCAGCAGCCCCGGCTCTTTACGGGGGGACTACGAGCAGTACTTC	CASSPGSLRGDYEQYF
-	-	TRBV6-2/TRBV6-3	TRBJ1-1	TGTGCCAGCAGTTACGCCAGGAAGAACACTGAAGCTTTCTTT	CASSYARKNTEAFF
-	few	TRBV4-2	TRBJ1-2	TGTGCCAGCAGCCATCGGACAGAGACTAACTATGGCTACACCTTC	CASSHRTETNYGYTF
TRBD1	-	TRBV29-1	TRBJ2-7	TGCAGCGTTGTAATCAGGGACAGGAGCTACGAGCAGTACTTC	CSVVIRDRSYEQYF
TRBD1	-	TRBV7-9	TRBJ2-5	TGTGCCAGCAGCTTAGATGGGGCAGGGGGTTGGACCCAGTACTTC	CASSLDGAGGWTQYF
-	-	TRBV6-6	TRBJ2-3	TGTGCCAGCAGTCCACGTCGGACAGATACGCAGTATTTT	CASSPRRTDTQYF
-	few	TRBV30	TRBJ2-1	TGTGCCTCCCAGCGGTCCTACAATGAGCAGTTCTTC	CASQRSYNEQFF
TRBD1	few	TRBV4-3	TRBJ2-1	TGCGCCAGCAGCCAATTGACAGGGACCTACAATGAGCAGTTCTTC	CASSQLTGTYNEQFF
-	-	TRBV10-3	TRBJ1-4	TGTGCCATCAGTGAGCGGAGGAATAATGAAAAACTGTTTTTT	CAISERRNNEKLFF
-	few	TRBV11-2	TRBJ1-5	TGTGCCAGCAGCTCGACACCGTTGGAGCCCCAGCATTTT	CASSSTPLEPQHF
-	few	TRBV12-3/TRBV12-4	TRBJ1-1	TGTGCCAGCAGCCTACTTTTAGCCCATGGGGGGGAAGCTTTCTTT	CASSLLLAHGGEAFF